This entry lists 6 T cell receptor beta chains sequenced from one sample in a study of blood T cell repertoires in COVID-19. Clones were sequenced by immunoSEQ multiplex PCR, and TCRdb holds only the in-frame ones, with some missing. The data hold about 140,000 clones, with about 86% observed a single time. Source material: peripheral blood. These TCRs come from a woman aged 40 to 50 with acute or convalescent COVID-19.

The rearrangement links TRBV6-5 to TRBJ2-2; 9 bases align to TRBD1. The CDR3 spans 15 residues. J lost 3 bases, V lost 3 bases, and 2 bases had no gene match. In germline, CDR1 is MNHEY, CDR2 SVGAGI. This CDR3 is CASSYTGGYTGELFF. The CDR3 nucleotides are TGTGCCAGCAGTTATACAGGGGGCTACACCGGGGAGCTGTTTTTT.

CDR3 coding DNA: TGCGCCACCGGACAGGCTAACTATGGCTACACCTTC. Translation gives CATGQANYGYTF. The V call is TRBV10-2, the J call TRBJ1-2; 7 bases align to TRBD1. The V gene's germline CDR1 is WSHSY and CDR2 SAAADI. After removal of 10 bases from V and 0 bases from J, the junction contained 2 bases not matched to a gene. This CDR3 comprises 12 residues.

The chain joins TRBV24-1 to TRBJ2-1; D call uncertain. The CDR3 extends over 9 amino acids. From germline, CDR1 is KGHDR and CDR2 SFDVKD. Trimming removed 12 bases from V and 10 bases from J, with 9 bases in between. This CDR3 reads CAPLEEQFF. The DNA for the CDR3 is TGTGCCCCCCTCGAGGAGCAGTTCTTC.

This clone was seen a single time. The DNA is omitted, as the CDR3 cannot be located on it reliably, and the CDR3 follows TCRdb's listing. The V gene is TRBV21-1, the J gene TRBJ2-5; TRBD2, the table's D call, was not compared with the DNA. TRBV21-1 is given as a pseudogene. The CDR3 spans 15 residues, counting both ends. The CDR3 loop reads CASSPLVVALGTQYF.

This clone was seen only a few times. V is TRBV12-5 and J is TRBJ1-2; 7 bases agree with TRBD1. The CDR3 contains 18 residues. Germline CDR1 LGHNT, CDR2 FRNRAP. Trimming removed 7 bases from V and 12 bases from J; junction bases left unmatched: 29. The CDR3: CASDLYRLTPFKTGSHTF. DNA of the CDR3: TGTGCTAGTGACCTATACCGACTCACCCCTTTTAAGACAGGGTCCCACACCTTC. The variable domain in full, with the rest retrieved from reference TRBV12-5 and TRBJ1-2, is DARVTQTPRHKVTEMGQEVTMRCQPILGHNTVFWYRQTMMQGLELLAYFRNRAPLDDSGMPKDRFSAEMPDATLATLKIQPSEPRDSAVYFCASDLYRLTPFKTGSHTFGSGTRLTVV.

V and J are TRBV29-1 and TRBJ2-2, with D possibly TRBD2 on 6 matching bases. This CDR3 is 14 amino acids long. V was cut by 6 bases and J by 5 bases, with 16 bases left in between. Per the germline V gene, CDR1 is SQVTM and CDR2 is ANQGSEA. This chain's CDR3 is CSVMTGLLTGELFF. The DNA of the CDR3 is TGCAGCGTGATGACGGGACTCCTAACCGGGGAGCTGTTTTTT.